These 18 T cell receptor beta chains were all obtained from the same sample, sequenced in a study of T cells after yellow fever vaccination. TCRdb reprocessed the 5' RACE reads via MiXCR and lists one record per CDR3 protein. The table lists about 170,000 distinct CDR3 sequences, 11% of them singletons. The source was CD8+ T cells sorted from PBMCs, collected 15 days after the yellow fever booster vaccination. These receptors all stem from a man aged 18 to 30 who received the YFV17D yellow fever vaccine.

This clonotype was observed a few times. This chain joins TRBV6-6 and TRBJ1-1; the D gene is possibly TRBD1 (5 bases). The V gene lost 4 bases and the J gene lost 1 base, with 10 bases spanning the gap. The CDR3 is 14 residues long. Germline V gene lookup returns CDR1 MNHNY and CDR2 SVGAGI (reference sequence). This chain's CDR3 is CASSSRDGNTEAFF. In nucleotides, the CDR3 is TGTGCCAGCAGTTCCCGGGACGGGAACACTGAAGCTTTCTTT.

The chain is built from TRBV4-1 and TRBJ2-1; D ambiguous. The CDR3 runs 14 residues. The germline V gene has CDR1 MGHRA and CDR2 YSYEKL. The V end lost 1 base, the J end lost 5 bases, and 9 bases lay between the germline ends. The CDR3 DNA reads TGCGCCAGCAGCCAAGTCGGGCAGCACAATGAGCAGTTCTTC. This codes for CASSQVGQHNEQFF.

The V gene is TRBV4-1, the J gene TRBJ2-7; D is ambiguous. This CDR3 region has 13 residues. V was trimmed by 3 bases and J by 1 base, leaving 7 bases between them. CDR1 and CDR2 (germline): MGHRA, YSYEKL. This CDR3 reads CASSHRLSYEQYF. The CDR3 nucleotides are TGCGCCAGCAGCCATCGATTATCCTACGAGCAGTACTTC.

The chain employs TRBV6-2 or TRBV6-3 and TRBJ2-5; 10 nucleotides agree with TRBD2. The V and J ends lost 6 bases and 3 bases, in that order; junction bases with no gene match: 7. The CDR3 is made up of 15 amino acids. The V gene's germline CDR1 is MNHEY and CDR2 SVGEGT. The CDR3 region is CASREIAGGEETQYF. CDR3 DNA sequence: TGTGCCAGCAGAGAAATAGCGGGGGGAGAAGAGACCCAGTACTTC.

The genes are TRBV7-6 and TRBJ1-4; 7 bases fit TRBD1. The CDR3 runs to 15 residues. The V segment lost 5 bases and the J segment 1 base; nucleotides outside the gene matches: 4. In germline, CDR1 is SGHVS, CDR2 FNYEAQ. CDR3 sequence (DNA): TGTGCCAGCAGCCGTCAGGGGGGAACTAATGAAAAACTGTTTTTT. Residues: CASSRQGGTNEKLFF.

In nucleotides, the CDR3 is TGTGCCAGTAGCCTTGATGCTGTCTCAAGCACAGATACGCAGTATTTT. Translation: CASSLDAVSSTDTQYF. The chain carries TRBV11-2 and TRBJ2-3; D gene unclear. Germline loops: CDR1 SGHAT, CDR2 FQNNGV. The length of the CDR3 is 16 residues. Between the trimmed V and J ends, which lost 9 bases and 0 bases, there was a span of 19 bases.

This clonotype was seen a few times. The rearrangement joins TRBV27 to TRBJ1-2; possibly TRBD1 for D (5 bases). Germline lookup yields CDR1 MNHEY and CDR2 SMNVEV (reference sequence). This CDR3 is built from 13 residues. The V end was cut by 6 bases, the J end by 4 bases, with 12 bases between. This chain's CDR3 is CASRGTDSYGYTF. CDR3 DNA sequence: TGTGCCAGCAGGGGGACGGACTCCTATGGCTACACCTTC.

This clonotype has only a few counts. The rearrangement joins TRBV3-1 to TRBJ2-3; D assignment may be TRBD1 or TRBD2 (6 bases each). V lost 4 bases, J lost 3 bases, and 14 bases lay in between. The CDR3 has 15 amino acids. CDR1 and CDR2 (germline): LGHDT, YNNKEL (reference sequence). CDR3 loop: CASSPRGRETDTQYF. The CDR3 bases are TGTGCCAGCAGCCCCCGGGGGCGCGAGACAGATACGCAGTATTTT.

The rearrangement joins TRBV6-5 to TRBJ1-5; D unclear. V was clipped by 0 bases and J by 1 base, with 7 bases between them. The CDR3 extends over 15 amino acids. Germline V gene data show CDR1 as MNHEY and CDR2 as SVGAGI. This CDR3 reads CASSYSVGSNQPQHF. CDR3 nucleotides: TGTGCCAGCAGTTACTCCGTGGGGAGCAATCAGCCCCAGCATTTT.

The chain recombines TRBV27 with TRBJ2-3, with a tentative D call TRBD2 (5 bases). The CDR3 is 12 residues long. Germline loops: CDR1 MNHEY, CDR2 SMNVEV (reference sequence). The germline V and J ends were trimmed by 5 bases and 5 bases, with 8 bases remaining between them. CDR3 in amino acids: CASSREGDTQYF. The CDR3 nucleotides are TGTGCCAGCAGTAGAGAGGGAGATACGCAGTATTTT.

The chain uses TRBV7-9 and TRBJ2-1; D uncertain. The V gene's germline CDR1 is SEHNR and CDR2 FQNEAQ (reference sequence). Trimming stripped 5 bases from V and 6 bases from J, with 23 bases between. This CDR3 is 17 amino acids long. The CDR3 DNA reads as TGTGCCAGCAGCCCCGGATCTCTGGGGTTGCTGTTCAATGAGCAGTTCTTC. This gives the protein CASSPGSLGLLFNEQFF.

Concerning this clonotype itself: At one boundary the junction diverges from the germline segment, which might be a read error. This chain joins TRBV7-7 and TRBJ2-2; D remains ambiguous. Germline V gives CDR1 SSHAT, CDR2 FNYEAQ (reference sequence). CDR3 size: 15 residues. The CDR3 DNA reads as TGTGCTAGCAGCTTAGATGGTCGTCCTGACGGGGAGCTGTTTTTT. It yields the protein CASSLDGRPDGELFF.

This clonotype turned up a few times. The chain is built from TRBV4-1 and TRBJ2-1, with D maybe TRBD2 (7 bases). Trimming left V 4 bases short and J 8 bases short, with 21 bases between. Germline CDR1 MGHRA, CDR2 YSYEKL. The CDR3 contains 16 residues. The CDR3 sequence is CASSLEGGNNGDEQFF. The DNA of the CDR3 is TGCGCCAGCAGCCTGGAGGGGGGGAATAATGGCGATGAGCAGTTCTTC.

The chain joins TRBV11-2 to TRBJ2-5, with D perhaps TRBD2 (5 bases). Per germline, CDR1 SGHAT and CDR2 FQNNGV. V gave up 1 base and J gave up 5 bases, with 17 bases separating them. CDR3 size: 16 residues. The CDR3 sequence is CASSLVAQEGPETQYF. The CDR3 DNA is TGTGCCAGCAGCTTAGTGGCTCAAGAGGGTCCGGAGACCCAGTACTTC. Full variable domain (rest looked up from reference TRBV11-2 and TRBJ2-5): EAGVAQSPRYKIIEKRQSVAFWCNPISGHATLYWYQQILGQGPKLLIQFQNNGVVDDSQLPKDRFSAERLKGVDSTLKIQPAKLEDSAVYLCASSLVAQEGPETQYFGPGTRLLVL.

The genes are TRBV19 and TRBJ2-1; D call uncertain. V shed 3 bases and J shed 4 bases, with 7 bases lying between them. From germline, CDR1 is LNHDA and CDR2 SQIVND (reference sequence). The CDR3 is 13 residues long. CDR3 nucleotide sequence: TGTGCCAGTAGTATCGGAGATTACAATGAGCAGTTCTTC. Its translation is CASSIGDYNEQFF.

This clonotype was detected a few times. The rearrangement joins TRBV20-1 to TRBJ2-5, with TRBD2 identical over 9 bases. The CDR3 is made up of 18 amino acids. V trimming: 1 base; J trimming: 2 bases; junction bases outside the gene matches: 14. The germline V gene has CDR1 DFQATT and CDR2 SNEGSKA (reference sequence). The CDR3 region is CSARGWGSGGNLQETQYF. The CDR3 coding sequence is TGCAGTGCTAGAGGGTGGGGTAGCGGGGGTAATCTTCAAGAGACCCAGTACTTC.

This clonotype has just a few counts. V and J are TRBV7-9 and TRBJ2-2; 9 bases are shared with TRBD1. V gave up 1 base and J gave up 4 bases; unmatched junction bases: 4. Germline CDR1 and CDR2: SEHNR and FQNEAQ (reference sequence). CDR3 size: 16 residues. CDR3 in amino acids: CASSLVTGGSTGELFF. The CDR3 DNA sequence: TGTGCCAGCAGCTTAGTGACAGGGGGAAGCACCGGGGAGCTGTTTTTT.

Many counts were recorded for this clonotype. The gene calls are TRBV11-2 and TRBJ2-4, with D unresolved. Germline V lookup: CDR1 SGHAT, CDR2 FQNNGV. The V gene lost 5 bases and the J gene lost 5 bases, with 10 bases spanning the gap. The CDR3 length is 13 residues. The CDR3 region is CASSELQENIQYF. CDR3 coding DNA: TGTGCCAGCAGCGAGTTGCAAGAAAACATTCAGTACTTC.